Listed here are 26 T cell receptor beta chains from one sample, sequenced in a study of cytomegalovirus exposure and HLA in healthy donors. The PCR made use of 60 Vbeta and 13 Jbeta primers. Sequencing used immunoSEQ multiplex PCR; TCRdb keeps in-frame clones, though not all of them. The sample holds roughly 120,000 clones; less than 80% are singletons and the top ten take 11%. Sample: PBMCs. The receptors shown here come from a woman aged 45-65 years in good health and CMV-seropositive.

The genes are TRBV6-6 and TRBJ1-4, with 9 bases that match TRBD1. With V trimmed by 5 bases and J by 3 bases, 1 base remained unmatched. Germline-derived CDR1 and CDR2 are MNHNY and SVGAGI (reference sequence). This CDR3 comprises 14 residues. CDR3 region: CASSRTGANEKLFF. The CDR3 nucleotides are TGTGCCAGCAGTCGGACAGGGGCTAATGAAAAACTGTTTTTT.

This chain uses TRBV10-1 with TRBJ1-5; D unclear. V lost 4 bases to trimming and J lost 0 bases, with 7 bases between them. The CDR3 runs 14 residues. Germline V CDR1 and CDR2: WNHNN, SYGVQD (reference sequence). CDR3 sequence: CASSVTYSNQPQHF. The DNA of the CDR3 is TGCGCCAGCAGTGTGACTTATAGCAATCAGCCCCAGCATTTT.

This clone appeared a single time. The chain uses TRBV5-1 and TRBJ2-1; no reliable D call. Germline assignment: CDR1 SGHRS and CDR2 YFSETQ. This CDR3 spans 15 amino acids. Trimming removed 3 bases at V and 0 bases at J, with 10 bases between. This chain's CDR3 is CASSSTASSYNEQFF. The CDR3 DNA reads as TGCGCCAGCAGCTCCACGGCTAGCTCCTACAATGAGCAGTTCTTC.

This clone was seen only a few times. CDR3 residues: CASSELDSNEKLFF. Here the CDR3 DNA reads TGCGCCAGCAGTGAGTTGGACTCTAATGAAAAACTGTTTTTT. V and J are TRBV10-2 and TRBJ1-4; D remains unclear. Germline-derived CDR1 and CDR2 are WSHSY and SAAADI. The V and J ends lost 1 base and 3 bases respectively, with 6 bases between them. This CDR3 region has 14 residues.

This clone was seen a few times. The V call is TRBV27, the J call TRBJ1-1, with TRBD1 matching over 8 bases. CDR1 MNHEY and CDR2 SMNVEV come from the germline V gene (reference sequence). This CDR3 region has 15 residues. Losses at the gene ends were 5 bases for V and 5 bases for J; bases not matched to a gene: 10. CDR3 in amino acids: CASSTNTGGRTEAFF. The CDR3 DNA sequence: TGTGCCAGCAGTACTAACACAGGGGGGCGGACTGAAGCTTTCTTT.

This chain uses TRBV28 with TRBJ2-2; perhaps TRBD1 as D (6 bases). From germline, CDR1 is MDHEN and CDR2 SYDVKM. The CDR3 runs 15 residues. Trimming removed 10 bases at V and 0 bases at J, with 15 bases between. CDR3 bases: TGTGCCACCATACCTTGGACAGCGAACACCGGGGAGCTGTTTTTT. It encodes CATIPWTANTGELFF.

This rearrangement joins TRBV7-2 to TRBJ1-1, with 9 bases fitting TRBD1. This CDR3 region has 14 residues. The germline V gene encodes CDR1 SGHTA and CDR2 FQGNSA. Unmatched junction bases numbered 9, after V lost 5 bases and J lost 8 bases. The CDR3 protein is CASSITGGAGEAFF. The CDR3, as DNA: TGTGCCAGCAGCATCACAGGGGGCGCGGGCGAAGCTTTCTTT.

This chain uses TRBV5-1 with TRBJ2-3; TRBD2 matches 9 bases. Germline-derived CDR1 and CDR2 are SGHRS and YFSETQ. The CDR3 runs to 16 residues. J gave up 6 bases and V 4 bases, and 12 bases lay outside the gene matches. CDR3 protein: CASSPALAGEADTQYF. As DNA, the CDR3 is TGCGCCAGCAGCCCCGCGTTAGCGGGGGAGGCCGATACGCAGTATTTT.

V and J are TRBV7-7 and TRBJ2-2, with D possibly matching TRBD2 (6 bases). The CDR3 loop spans 16 amino acids. Between the trimmed V and J ends, which lost 5 bases and 6 bases, there was a span of 19 bases. Looked up from germline, CDR1 is SSHAT and CDR2 is FNYEAQ (reference sequence). Here the CDR3 DNA reads TGTGCCAGCAGCCCACGGGGGTGGGATAGTTCCGGGGAGCTGTTTTTT. It specifies CASSPRGWDSSGELFF. Full variable domain (outside the CDR3, taken from reference TRBV7-7 and TRBJ2-2): GAGVSQSPRYKVTKRGQDVTLRCDPISSHATLYWYQQALGQGPEFLTYFNYEAQPDKSGLPSDRFSAERPEGSISTLTIQRTEQRDSAMYRCASSPRGWDSSGELFFGEGSRLTVL.

This clone occurred once. The V and J genes are TRBV5-1 and TRBJ1-2; possibly TRBD1 for D (5 bases). The V and J ends lost 1 base and 4 bases respectively, with 11 bases between them. This CDR3 contains 14 residues. Germline CDR1 and CDR2: SGHRS and YFSETQ. CDR3 nucleotide sequence: TGCGCCAGCAGCTTGCAAGACAGCACCTATGGCTACACCTTC. Translating gives CASSLQDSTYGYTF.

This clone turned up a few times. The V and J genes are TRBV4-3 and TRBJ1-5; no clear D gene. This CDR3 has 14 amino acids. V dropped 0 bases and J dropped 3 bases, with 6 bases sitting between them. Germline V gene sequence: CDR1 LGHNA, CDR2 YSLEER. CDR3 nucleotides: TGCGCCAGCAGCCAAGACAGTACCAATCAGCCCCAGCATTTT. Protein: CASSQDSTNQPQHF.

The CDR3, as DNA: TGTGCCAGCAGCTTGGCTCGGGGCGGAGGGACTTCTAACTATGGCTACACCTTC. This codes for CASSLARGGGTSNYGYTF. The genes are TRBV5-4 and TRBJ1-2; perhaps TRBD1 as D (5 bases). The CDR3 extends over 18 amino acids. Germline CDR1 SGHNT, CDR2 YYREEE (reference sequence). Trimming left V 0 bases short and J 0 bases short, with 18 bases between.

The chain couples TRBV9 to TRBJ2-3, with 9 positions matching TRBD2. The junction had 9 bases not matched to a gene; V was cut back by 4 bases and J by 0 bases. CDR1 is SGDLS, CDR2 YYNGEE, per germline. The length of the CDR3 is 17 residues. CDR3 in DNA: TGTGCCAGCAGCCCCCCGGAGCGGGAGGAAAGCACAGATACGCAGTATTTT. It encodes CASSPPEREESTDTQYF.

The rearrangement uses TRBV4-1 and TRBJ2-5, with a tentative D call TRBD2 (6 bases). The CDR3 contains 16 residues. V was trimmed by 4 bases and J by 5 bases, leaving 20 bases between them. Germline CDR1 is MGHRA and CDR2 is YSYEKL. The DNA of the CDR3 is TGCGCCAGCAGCCCCGATATCAAGGCAGGGAGGGAGACCCAGTACTTC. It is translated as CASSPDIKAGRETQYF.

The gene calls are TRBV5-6 and TRBJ1-1; 9 positions agree with TRBD1. The V gene's germline CDR1 is SGHDT and CDR2 YYEEEE. The CDR3 runs to 15 residues. The V and J ends lost 0 bases and 5 bases, in that order; junction bases with no gene match: 5. CDR3 DNA: TGTGCCAGCAGCTTGGAGGGACAGGGAGTTACTGAAGCTTTCTTT. It translates to CASSLEGQGVTEAFF. Full variable domain (outside the CDR3, taken from reference TRBV5-6 and TRBJ1-1): DAGVTQSPTHLIKTRGQQVTLRCSPKSGHDTVSWYQQALGQGPQFIFQYYEEEERQRGNFPDRFSGHQFPNYSSELNVNALLLGDSALYLCASSLEGQGVTEAFFGQGTRLTVV.

This clone was observed a few times. The CDR3 reads CASSQVEPSGANVLTF. CDR3 nucleotide sequence: TGCGCCAGCAGCCAAGTTGAGCCCTCTGGGGCCAACGTCCTGACTTTC. The rearrangement links TRBV4-3 to TRBJ2-6, with unresolved D. The CDR3 spans 16 residues. V lost 1 base and J lost 0, with 7 bases in between. Germline values: CDR1 LGHNA, CDR2 YSLEER.

The rearrangement links TRBV7-2 to TRBJ2-7; 11 bases line up with TRBD2. The CDR3 loop spans 16 amino acids. In germline, CDR1 is SGHTA, CDR2 FQGNSA. The V and J ends lost 3 bases and 3 bases, in that order; junction bases with no gene match: 7. The CDR3 loop reads CASSFFTSGGNYEQYF. Written as DNA, the CDR3 is TGTGCCAGCAGCTTCTTCACTAGCGGGGGCAACTACGAGCAGTACTTC.

The rearrangement joins TRBV5-1 to TRBJ2-3, with TRBD2 matching over 11 bases. V shed 2 bases, J shed 1 base, and the junction held 0 bases outside the gene matches. The CDR3 runs 15 residues. Germline V gene sequence: CDR1 SGHRS, CDR2 YFSETQ. The CDR3: CASSLLAGGTDTQYF. CDR3 DNA sequence: TGCGCCAGCAGCTTACTAGCGGGGGGCACAGATACGCAGTATTTT.

V gene TRBV5-6 combines with J gene TRBJ1-6; D not certain. Germline lookup yields CDR1 SGHDT and CDR2 YYEEEE. The CDR3 spans 16 residues. V was clipped by 4 bases and J by 7 bases, with 18 bases between them. CDR3 coding DNA: TGTGCCAGCAGCCCACTCCGCGGAGGAGTAAATTCACCCCTCCACTTT. Protein: CASSPLRGGVNSPLHF.

The chain carries TRBV29-1 and TRBJ1-2; D call uncertain. The CDR3 is 13 amino acids. V was trimmed by 3 bases and J by 7 bases, leaving 15 bases between them. Germline CDR1 and CDR2: SQVTM and ANQGSEA. CDR3 in DNA: TGCAGCGTTGAGTCTGGGCCTCTTGGTGGCTACACCTTC. It is translated as CSVESGPLGGYTF.

The chain recombines TRBV6-1 with TRBJ2-7; 7 nucleotides agree with TRBD1. The CDR3 is 12 residues long. Germline V gene lookup returns CDR1 MNHNS and CDR2 SASEGT. J lost 6 bases, V lost 6 bases, and 5 bases had no gene match. The CDR3 DNA sequence: TGTGCCAGCAGGGACAGGCAATCCGAGCAGTACTTC. Protein: CASRDRQSEQYF.

The chain employs TRBV7-2 and TRBJ1-2; perhaps TRBD1 as D (6 bases). From germline, CDR1 is SGHTA and CDR2 FQGNSA. V was trimmed by 1 base and J by 3 bases, leaving 24 bases between them. This CDR3 region has 19 residues. The CDR3 region is CASSLVGRVRGNTDYGYTF. The DNA for the CDR3 is TGTGCCAGCAGCTTAGTGGGCCGGGTAAGGGGGAATACGGACTATGGCTACACCTTC.

This chain connects TRBV18 to TRBJ2-5; 7 bases agree with TRBD1. The J segment lost 7 bases and the V segment lost 4 bases, leaving 6 bases of the junction unmatched. Germline V CDR1 and CDR2: KGHSH, LQKENI. This CDR3 is 13 amino acids long. The DNA of the CDR3 is TGTGCCAGCTCACTCGGACAGGCAGGGACCCAGTACTTC. Its protein is CASSLGQAGTQYF.

The chain recombines TRBV19 with TRBJ1-2, with unresolved D. The CDR3 extends over 12 amino acids. Germline lookup yields CDR1 LNHDA and CDR2 SQIVND (reference sequence). Deletions cut 5 bases from V and 7 bases from J, with 11 bases between. CDR3 region: CASSAVVGGYTF. The CDR3 DNA reads as TGTGCCAGTAGTGCGGTAGTCGGTGGCTACACCTTC.

This sequence joins TRBV18 and TRBJ2-7; 7 bases are shared with TRBD1. The trim removed 3 bases at V and 2 bases at J, leaving 13 bases unmatched. This CDR3 has 17 amino acids. Germline values: CDR1 KGHSH, CDR2 LQKENI. The CDR3 DNA reads as TGTGCCAGCTCACCTTACCAAGGCCGGACAGGAACCTACGAGCAGTACTTC. It specifies CASSPYQGRTGTYEQYF. Based on the CDR3 plus reference TRBV18 and TRBJ2-7, the full variable domain is NAGVMQNPRHLVRRRGQEARLRCSPMKGHSHVYWYRQLPEEGLKFMVYLQKENIIDESGMPKERFSAEFPKEGPSILRIQQVVRGDSAAYFCASSPYQGRTGTYEQYFGPGTRLTVT.

V and J are TRBV16 and TRBJ1-1, with TRBD1 as a possible D gene (5 bases). Germline CDR1 is KGHSY and CDR2 is FQNENV. The ends were cut back, 2 bases at V and 0 bases at J, with 7 bases in the middle. There are 14 residues in the CDR3. CDR3 nucleotide sequence: TGTGCCAGCAGCCAACAGGGCATGAACACTGAAGCTTTCTTT. Residues: CASSQQGMNTEAFF.